This T cell receptor beta chain was found in a study of cytomegalovirus exposure and HLA in healthy donors. For the study at large: Earlier sequencing of some 170 million T cells yielded roughly 100 million unique TCR beta sequences.

Regarding the study as a whole: A later analysis reportedly found fewer N-insertions in an Asian-associated ancestry cluster than the roughly 670-donor mean. A prior analysis recorded that most TCR beta V segments were productive about 87% or about 30% of the time. Cytomegalovirus association was assigned to approximately 160 TCR beta chains.

The PCR had 60 Vbeta and 13 Jbeta primers. Data came from immunoSEQ multiplex PCR; TCRdb stores just in-frame clones and leaves some out. The data contain under 200,000 clones, around four fifths of them singletons. A note on this clone: Its antigen is unknown.

J gave up 6 bases and V 10 bases, and 8 bases lay outside the gene matches. Per germline, CDR1 ENHRY and CDR2 SYGVKD. The CDR3 covers 14 residues. Sequences were obtained from PBMCs. This TCR derives from a woman aged 18-29 years in good health and CMV-seronegative. The chain uses TRBV10-3 and TRBJ2-7; 14 bases align to TRBD2. CDR3 protein: CATRPGLAGAEQYF. The CDR3 DNA reads as TGTGCCACCCGGCCGGGACTAGCGGGAGCCGAGCAGTACTTC.